A selection of T cell receptor beta chains follows, all from one sample in a study of shared clonotypes between healthy human individuals. Libraries were prepared by immunoSEQ multiplex PCR; TCRdb keeps only in-frame clonotypes and omits some of them. Of some 1.1 million clones in the sample, around three quarters are singletons; the top ten hold 0.85% to 1%. The material sequenced was memory CD4+ T cells from PBMCs. Receptor source: a man younger than 35 in good health. Some clones in this sample may be carry-over from other donors' samples. Both conserved end residues are part of each CDR3. Fields, in order: D gene, J gene, clone size, V gene, CDR3 protein, CDR3 DNA. The D gene is left open where the match is weak. For some rows the clone size is stated as once, few or many, or as a class when expanded; others skip it.

D gene: TRBD1; J gene: TRBJ1-2; clone size: once; V gene: TRBV6-4; CDR3 protein: CASTRDSLYGYTF; CDR3 DNA: TGTGCCAGCACCCGGGACAGCCTCTATGGCTACACCTTC
D gene: NA; J gene: TRBJ2-3; clone size: NA; V gene: TRBV4-2; CDR3 protein: CASSQASDTQYF; CDR3 DNA: TGTGCCAGCAGCCAGGCGTCAGATACGCAGTATTTT
D gene: NA; J gene: TRBJ2-3; clone size: once; V gene: TRBV4-2; CDR3 protein: CASSPQGGLYTDTQYF; CDR3 DNA: TGTGCCAGCAGCCCGCAGGGGGGCCTCTACACAGATACGCAGTATTTT
D gene: NA; J gene: TRBJ2-6; clone size: NA; V gene: TRBV6-1; CDR3 protein: CASRVEPGANVLTF; CDR3 DNA: TGTGCCAGCAGGGTGGAGCCTGGGGCCAACGTCCTGACTTTC
D gene: NA; J gene: TRBJ2-1; clone size: NA; V gene: TRBV28; CDR3 protein: CASFKSVRQSYNEQFF; CDR3 DNA: TGTGCCAGCTTTAAATCAGTTAGGCAATCCTACAATGAGCAGTTCTTC
D gene: NA; J gene: TRBJ1-1; clone size: few; V gene: TRBV7-6; CDR3 protein: CASSLEVGGATEAFF; CDR3 DNA: TGTGCCAGCAGCTTAGAGGTGGGGGGAGCCACTGAAGCTTTCTTT
D gene: NA; J gene: TRBJ1-1; clone size: NA; V gene: TRBV6-6; CDR3 protein: CASTPHANTEAFF; CDR3 DNA: TGTGCCAGCACCCCGCATGCGAACACTGAAGCTTTCTTT
D gene: NA; J gene: TRBJ1-5; clone size: NA; V gene: TRBV7-2; CDR3 protein: CASSLDPGGQPQHF; CDR3 DNA: TGTGCCAGCAGCTTAGATCCTGGCGGTCAGCCCCAGCATTTT
D gene: NA; J gene: TRBJ1-2; clone size: once; V gene: TRBV6-1; CDR3 protein: CASSMGEGGYTF; CDR3 DNA: TGTGCCAGCAGCATGGGGGAGGGGGGCTACACCTTC
D gene: NA; J gene: TRBJ2-1; clone size: NA; V gene: TRBV5-1; CDR3 protein: CASSPRWSGLNGEQFF; CDR3 DNA: TGCGCCAGCAGCCCGCGGTGGAGCGGCTTGAATGGTGAGCAGTTCTTC
D gene: TRBD2; J gene: TRBJ2-2; clone size: NA; V gene: TRBV30; CDR3 protein: CAWKRGVTSGVPGELFF; CDR3 DNA: TGTGCCTGGAAGAGGGGGGTTACTAGCGGGGTACCCGGGGAGCTGTTTTTT
D gene: NA; J gene: TRBJ1-2; clone size: few; V gene: TRBV4-1; CDR3 protein: CASSQVSQGHGYTF; CDR3 DNA: TGCGCCAGCAGCCAAGTCTCTCAGGGACATGGCTACACCTTC
D gene: NA; J gene: TRBJ2-2; clone size: NA; V gene: TRBV30; CDR3 protein: CARTGGQMNAGELFF; CDR3 DNA: TGTGCCCGAACTGGTGGACAGATGAATGCCGGGGAGCTGTTTTTT
D gene: NA; J gene: TRBJ1-1; clone size: NA; V gene: TRBV6-1; CDR3 protein: CASTERTEAFF; CDR3 DNA: TGTGCCAGCACTGAAAGGACTGAAGCTTTCTTT
D gene: NA; J gene: TRBJ2-2; clone size: NA; V gene: TRBV5-1; CDR3 protein: CASSPDGFLTGELFF; CDR3 DNA: TGCGCCAGCAGCCCGGACGGTTTCCTCACCGGGGAGCTGTTTTTT
D gene: TRBD1; J gene: TRBJ2-7; clone size: NA; V gene: TRBV7-9; CDR3 protein: CASSLGQGRSYEQYF; CDR3 DNA: TGTGCCAGCAGCTTAGGACAGGGTCGCTCCTACGAGCAGTACTTC
D gene: NA; J gene: TRBJ1-1; clone size: NA; V gene: TRBV5-1; CDR3 protein: CASSPNRGPGAFF; CDR3 DNA: TGCGCCAGCAGCCCAAACCGGGGACCGGGAGCTTTCTTT
D gene: TRBD2; J gene: TRBJ2-2; clone size: NA; V gene: TRBV4-2; CDR3 protein: CASSQSRGRASVGELFF; CDR3 DNA: TGTGCCAGCAGCCAGTCACGCGGGAGGGCCTCGGTCGGGGAGCTGTTTTTT
D gene: TRBD1; J gene: TRBJ1-1; clone size: NA; V gene: TRBV5-1; CDR3 protein: CASSRDSYTEAFF; CDR3 DNA: TGCGCCAGCAGCCGGGACAGTTACACTGAAGCTTTCTTT
D gene: NA; J gene: TRBJ2-7; clone size: NA; V gene: TRBV29-1; CDR3 protein: CSVVLRSYEQYF; CDR3 DNA: TGCAGCGTTGTACTACGCTCCTACGAGCAGTACTTC
D gene: TRBD2; J gene: TRBJ2-6; clone size: NA; V gene: TRBV4-1; CDR3 protein: CASSPGLAGDGSGANVLTF; CDR3 DNA: TGCGCCAGCAGCCCGGGACTAGCGGGAGATGGGTCTGGGGCCAACGTCCTGACTTTC
D gene: NA; J gene: TRBJ2-7; clone size: once; V gene: TRBV28; CDR3 protein: CASSPLPSGGYEQYF; CDR3 DNA: TGTGCCAGCAGTCCACTCCCTAGTGGGGGCTACGAGCAGTACTTC
D gene: NA; J gene: TRBJ2-3; clone size: NA; V gene: TRBV6-5; CDR3 protein: CAAGGQLGTDTQYF; CDR3 DNA: TGTGCCGCCGGGGGCCAACTGGGCACAGATACGCAGTATTTT
D gene: TRBD2; J gene: TRBJ2-7; clone size: NA; V gene: TRBV9; CDR3 protein: CASSPRGGTSLVHEQYF; CDR3 DNA: TGTGCCAGCAGCCCCCGTGGGGGGACTAGCTTGGTTCACGAGCAGTACTTC
D gene: NA; J gene: TRBJ1-5; clone size: NA; V gene: TRBV28; CDR3 protein: CASSPRGEGDQPQHF; CDR3 DNA: TGTGCCAGCAGCCCCAGAGGGGAGGGCGATCAGCCCCAGCATTTT
D gene: NA; J gene: TRBJ2-2; clone size: NA; V gene: TRBV9; CDR3 protein: CASSVVGPNTGELFF; CDR3 DNA: TGTGCCAGCAGCGTAGTAGGACCAAACACCGGGGAGCTGTTTTTT
D gene: TRBD2; J gene: TRBJ2-7; clone size: NA; V gene: TRBV9; CDR3 protein: CASSTRGSGSHEQYF; CDR3 DNA: TGTGCCAGCAGCACCCGGGGTAGCGGGAGCCACGAGCAGTACTTC